This T cell receptor beta chain was profiled in a study of blood T cell repertoires in COVID-19. The CDR3 has 13 residues. Germline lookup yields CDR1 MNHEY and CDR2 SVGAGI. V gave up 7 bases and J gave up 3 bases; unmatched junction bases: 6. Some clones are missing from TCRdb's copy, which holds only in-frame ones; the method was immunoSEQ multiplex PCR. The table lists approximately 120,000 clones, around 87% of them singletons. The receptor comes from a man over 45 with acute or convalescent COVID-19. Sequencing was performed on peripheral blood. The chain is built from TRBV6-5 and TRBJ2-7; 7 bases line up with TRBD2. CDR3 protein: CASTGSGIYEQYF. In nucleotides, the CDR3 is TGTGCCAGCACGGGAAGCGGGATCTACGAGCAGTACTTC.